Listed below are T cell receptor beta chains from one sample, sequenced in a study of graft-versus-host responses after intestinal transplantation. Clones were sequenced by immunoSEQ multiplex PCR, and TCRdb holds only the in-frame ones, with some missing. The data show about 15,000 clones, about three fifths seen once. Sequencing was performed on ileum tissue, taken 524 days after transplant. These receptors came from a human patient who received an intestinal transplant, so some T cells may come from the graft donor. Both conserved end residues are part of each CDR3. Each record gives: J gene, V gene, clone size, D gene, CDR3 protein, CDR3 DNA. D genes are given only for firm matches. The size entry is marked missing in some rows and otherwise reads once, few, many or a size class.

j_call: TRBJ2-5
v_call: TRBV29-1
clone_size: -
d_call: TRBD2
cdr3_aa: CSVELLAGGTYQETQYF
cdr3_nt: TGCAGCGTTGAACTACTAGCGGGGGGGACTTACCAAGAGACCCAGTACTTC

j_call: TRBJ2-1
v_call: TRBV28
clone_size: -
d_call: TRBD2
cdr3_aa: CASSLVGLAGHNEQFF
cdr3_nt: TGTGCCAGCAGTTTAGTCGGACTAGCGGGGCACAATGAGCAGTTCTTC

j_call: TRBJ2-1
v_call: TRBV29-1
clone_size: -
d_call: -
cdr3_aa: CSVESEEGQHYNEQFF
cdr3_nt: TGCAGCGTTGAGTCCGAAGAGGGACAACACTACAATGAGCAGTTCTTC

j_call: TRBJ1-1
v_call: TRBV6-5
clone_size: -
d_call: -
cdr3_aa: CASSISVGDTEAFF
cdr3_nt: TGTGCCAGCAGCATCTCGGTCGGGGACACTGAAGCTTTCTTT

j_call: TRBJ1-5
v_call: TRBV6-6
clone_size: -
d_call: TRBD1
cdr3_aa: CASSTRQGFQPQHF
cdr3_nt: TGTGCCAGCAGTACTAGACAGGGGTTTCAGCCCCAGCATTTT

j_call: TRBJ1-2
v_call: TRBV5-1
clone_size: once
d_call: TRBD1
cdr3_aa: CASSLTAGQGTGYTF
cdr3_nt: TGCGCCAGCAGCTTGACGGCAGGACAGGGGACCGGCTATACCTTC

j_call: TRBJ2-2
v_call: TRBV9
clone_size: few
d_call: TRBD1
cdr3_aa: CASSVRGQVNTGELFF
cdr3_nt: TGTGCCAGCAGCGTTCGGGGACAGGTCAACACCGGGGAGCTGTTTTTT

j_call: TRBJ1-4
v_call: TRBV9
clone_size: -
d_call: TRBD1
cdr3_aa: CASSVDPGQGVLEKLFF
cdr3_nt: TGTGCCAGCAGCGTTGATCCGGGACAGGGGGTTCTGGAAAAACTGTTTTTT

j_call: TRBJ1-3
v_call: TRBV5-4
clone_size: -
d_call: TRBD1
cdr3_aa: CASSYRGSTGNTIYF
cdr3_nt: TGTGCCAGCAGTTACAGGGGATCGACTGGAAACACCATATATTTT

j_call: TRBJ2-2
v_call: TRBV7-6
clone_size: -
d_call: TRBD2
cdr3_aa: CASSERGGEPGELFF
cdr3_nt: TGTGCCAGCAGCGAGCGGGGGGGCGAGCCCGGGGAGCTGTTTTTT

j_call: TRBJ2-7
v_call: TRBV6-6
clone_size: -
d_call: -
cdr3_aa: CASRDSNSYEQYF
cdr3_nt: TGTGCCAGCAGGGACAGCAACTCCTACGAGCAGTACTTC

j_call: TRBJ2-7
v_call: TRBV5-1
clone_size: -
d_call: -
cdr3_aa: CASSLGGHLSYEQYF
cdr3_nt: TGCGCCAGCAGCTTGGGGGGACACCTCTCCTACGAGCAGTACTTC

j_call: TRBJ2-7
v_call: TRBV6-1
clone_size: -
d_call: -
cdr3_aa: CASSEWTVYEQYF
cdr3_nt: TGTGCCAGCAGTGAATGGACAGTTTACGAGCAGTACTTC

j_call: TRBJ2-5
v_call: TRBV6-1
clone_size: -
d_call: TRBD2
cdr3_aa: CASSKLAGEEETQYF
cdr3_nt: TGTGCCAGCAGCAAACTAGCGGGGGAGGAGGAGACCCAGTACTTC

j_call: TRBJ2-1
v_call: TRBV5-5
clone_size: few
d_call: -
cdr3_aa: CASSFGAGVRLDEQFF
cdr3_nt: TGTGCCAGCAGCTTCGGTGCCGGGGTGCGCTTGGATGAGCAGTTCTTC

j_call: TRBJ2-3
v_call: TRBV9
clone_size: -
d_call: -
cdr3_aa: CASSVAPRSGSTDTQYF
cdr3_nt: TGTGCCAGCAGCGTAGCTCCGCGAAGCGGGAGCACAGATACGCAGTATTTT

j_call: TRBJ1-6
v_call: TRBV7-2
clone_size: -
d_call: -
cdr3_aa: CASSLGAGPPLHF
cdr3_nt: TGTGCCAGCAGCTTAGGAGCAGGGCCACCCCTCCACTTT

j_call: TRBJ1-5
v_call: TRBV5-8
clone_size: few
d_call: -
cdr3_aa: CASSSRGYSNQPQHF
cdr3_nt: TGTGCCAGCAGCTCGAGGGGGTATAGCAATCAGCCCCAGCATTTT

j_call: TRBJ2-7
v_call: TRBV5-1
clone_size: -
d_call: -
cdr3_aa: CASSLVGVVNEQYF
cdr3_nt: TGCGCCAGCAGCTTGGTAGGGGTAGTAAACGAGCAGTACTTC

j_call: TRBJ1-1
v_call: TRBV10-2
clone_size: -
d_call: TRBD1
cdr3_aa: CASSVPGGSEAFF
cdr3_nt: TGCGCCAGCAGTGTTCCAGGGGGCTCTGAAGCTTTCTTT

j_call: TRBJ2-3
v_call: TRBV15
clone_size: once
d_call: TRBD2
cdr3_aa: CATSTSGGATDTQYF
cdr3_nt: TGTGCCACCAGCACTAGCGGGGGGGCCACAGATACGCAGTATTTT

j_call: TRBJ1-5
v_call: TRBV19
clone_size: -
d_call: -
cdr3_aa: CASSTDTYQPQHF
cdr3_nt: TGTGCCAGTAGTACCGACACCTATCAGCCCCAGCATTTT

j_call: TRBJ2-7
v_call: TRBV30
clone_size: -
d_call: -
cdr3_aa: CAWSVGHGGYEQYF
cdr3_nt: TGTGCCTGGAGTGTCGGACATGGTGGTTACGAGCAGTACTTC

j_call: TRBJ2-1
v_call: TRBV10-3
clone_size: medium-sized
d_call: TRBD2
cdr3_aa: CAIRDSGWDEQFF
cdr3_nt: TGTGCCATCAGAGATAGCGGGTGGGATGAGCAGTTCTTC

j_call: TRBJ2-3
v_call: TRBV6-1
clone_size: -
d_call: -
cdr3_aa: CASSERRGGNTDTQYF
cdr3_nt: TGTGCCAGCAGTGAGCGTCGGGGAGGAAACACAGATACGCAGTATTTT

j_call: TRBJ1-6
v_call: TRBV7-2
clone_size: -
d_call: TRBD1
cdr3_aa: CASSSNDRAFHF
cdr3_nt: TGTGCCAGCAGCTCAAACGACAGGGCCTTCCACTTT

j_call: TRBJ2-3
v_call: TRBV29-1
clone_size: -
d_call: TRBD1
cdr3_aa: CSVATHRGWSTDTQYF
cdr3_nt: TGCAGCGTTGCCACCCACAGGGGATGGAGCACAGATACGCAGTATTTT

j_call: TRBJ1-1
v_call: TRBV27
clone_size: -
d_call: TRBD1
cdr3_aa: CASSPGTGMNTEAFF
cdr3_nt: TGTGCCAGCAGTCCGGGGACAGGAATGAACACTGAAGCTTTCTTT

j_call: TRBJ1-5
v_call: TRBV6-1
clone_size: -
d_call: TRBD1
cdr3_aa: CASSELTGKRQPQHF
cdr3_nt: TGTGCCAGCAGTGAACTGACAGGGAAGAGACAGCCCCAGCATTTT

j_call: TRBJ1-2
v_call: TRBV2
clone_size: -
d_call: -
cdr3_aa: CASSEALTGYGYTF
cdr3_nt: TGTGCCAGCAGTGAAGCCCTGACAGGCTATGGCTACACCTTC

j_call: TRBJ1-3
v_call: TRBV21-1
clone_size: medium-sized
d_call: -
cdr3_aa: CASSPLSGNTIYF
cdr3_nt: TGTGCCAGCAGCCCCCTCTCTGGAAACACCATATATTTT

j_call: TRBJ2-1
v_call: TRBV5-8
clone_size: -
d_call: TRBD2
cdr3_aa: CASSLRGGSYNEQFF
cdr3_nt: TGTGCCAGCAGCCTGCGGGGGGGCTCTTACAATGAGCAGTTCTTC

j_call: TRBJ2-2
v_call: TRBV7-8
clone_size: -
d_call: -
cdr3_aa: CASSLLAGELFF
cdr3_nt: TGTGCCAGCAGCTTACTAGCCGGGGAGCTGTTTTTT

j_call: TRBJ1-2
v_call: TRBV6-6
clone_size: -
d_call: -
cdr3_aa: CASRTVDSYGYTF
cdr3_nt: TGTGCCAGCAGGACTGTCGACAGCTATGGCTACACCTTC

j_call: TRBJ1-1
v_call: TRBV7-2
clone_size: -
d_call: -
cdr3_aa: CASSSGLRGYTEAFF
cdr3_nt: TGTGCCAGCAGCTCGGGATTGCGGGGGTACACTGAAGCTTTCTTT

j_call: TRBJ1-6
v_call: TRBV30
clone_size: once
d_call: TRBD1
cdr3_aa: CAGVSGTAYNSPLHF
cdr3_nt: TGTGCCGGTGTTTCCGGGACAGCTTATAATTCACCCCTCCACTTT

j_call: TRBJ1-2
v_call: TRBV6-4
clone_size: -
d_call: -
cdr3_aa: CASSPRRASVYGYTF
cdr3_nt: TGTGCCAGCAGTCCGAGGAGGGCGTCCGTCTATGGCTACACCTTC

j_call: TRBJ2-3
v_call: TRBV18
clone_size: once
d_call: TRBD1
cdr3_aa: CASSRTGLDTQYF
cdr3_nt: TGTGCCAGCTCTCGGACAGGGCTAGATACGCAGTATTTT

j_call: TRBJ2-3
v_call: TRBV9
clone_size: few
d_call: -
cdr3_aa: CASSVEVPKRDTQYF
cdr3_nt: TGTGCCAGCAGCGTAGAGGTCCCGAAGCGGGATACGCAGTATTTT

j_call: TRBJ1-1
v_call: TRBV6-5
clone_size: -
d_call: -
cdr3_aa: CASHRDTEAFF
cdr3_nt: TGTGCCAGCCACAGGGACACTGAAGCTTTCTTT

j_call: TRBJ2-7
v_call: TRBV2
clone_size: few
d_call: TRBD1
cdr3_aa: CASKEDRDTSYEQYF
cdr3_nt: TGTGCCAGCAAAGAGGACAGGGATACCTCCTACGAGCAGTACTTC

j_call: TRBJ2-7
v_call: TRBV4-3
clone_size: -
d_call: TRBD1
cdr3_aa: CASSQGTGGATYEQYF
cdr3_nt: TGCGCCAGCAGCCAAGGGACAGGTGGAGCCACCTACGAGCAGTACTTC

j_call: TRBJ2-7
v_call: TRBV5-1
clone_size: -
d_call: -
cdr3_aa: CASSSRGDQGSGEQYF
cdr3_nt: TGCGCCAGCAGCTCCCGGGGGGATCAGGGGTCTGGCGAGCAGTACTTC